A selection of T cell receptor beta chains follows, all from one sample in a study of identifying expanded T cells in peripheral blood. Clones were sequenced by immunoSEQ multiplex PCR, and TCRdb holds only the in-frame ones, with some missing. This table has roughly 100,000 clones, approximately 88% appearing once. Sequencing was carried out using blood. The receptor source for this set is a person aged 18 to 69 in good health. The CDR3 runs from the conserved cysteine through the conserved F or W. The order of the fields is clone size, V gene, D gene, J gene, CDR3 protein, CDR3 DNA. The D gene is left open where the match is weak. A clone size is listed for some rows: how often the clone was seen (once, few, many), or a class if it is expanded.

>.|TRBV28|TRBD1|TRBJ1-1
CAGSRTGRVNTEAFF
TGTGCCGGATCTAGGACAGGGAGGGTGAACACTGAAGCTTTCTTT
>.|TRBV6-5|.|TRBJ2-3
CASSYSLAGDTQYF
TGTGCCAGCAGTTACTCGTTAGCTGGGGATACGCAGTATTTT
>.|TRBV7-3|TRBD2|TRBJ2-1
CASSSRAGEGNNEQFF
TGTGCCAGCAGCTCAAGAGCGGGAGAAGGGAACAATGAGCAGTTCTTC
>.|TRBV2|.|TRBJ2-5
CASSRLGETQYF
TGTGCCAGCAGTAGACTAGGAGAGACCCAGTACTTC
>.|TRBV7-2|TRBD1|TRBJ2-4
CASSLYWGQGMGKNIQYF
TGTGCCAGCAGCCTGTACTGGGGACAGGGGATGGGGAAAAACATTCAGTACTTC
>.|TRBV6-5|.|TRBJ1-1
CASEPLEGAAFF
TGTGCCAGCGAACCTCTTGAAGGCGCAGCTTTCTTT
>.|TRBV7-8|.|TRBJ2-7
CASSLWWDSYEQYF
TGTGCCAGCAGCTTATGGTGGGATTCCTACGAGCAGTACTTC
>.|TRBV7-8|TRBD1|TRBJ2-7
CASSSSGQGVEQYF
TGTGCCAGCAGCTCATCGGGACAGGGGGTCGAGCAGTACTTC
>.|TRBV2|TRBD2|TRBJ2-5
CASNRPLAGEGAETQYF
TGTGCCAGTAATAGACCGCTGGCGGGAGAAGGAGCAGAGACCCAGTACTTC
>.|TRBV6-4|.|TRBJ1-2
CASRGDWNYGYTF
TGTGCCAGCAGAGGGGACTGGAACTATGGCTACACCTTC
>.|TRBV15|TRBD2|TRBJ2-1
CATSGSGGVRGGEQFF
TGTGCCACCAGCGGTAGCGGGGGGGTGCGGGGTGGTGAGCAGTTCTTC
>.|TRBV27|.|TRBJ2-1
CASSVGGSVNEQFF
TGTGCCAGCAGTGTAGGGGGATCGGTAAATGAGCAGTTCTTC
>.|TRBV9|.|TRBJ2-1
CASTGQGWSEQFF
TGTGCCAGCACGGGCCAGGGCTGGAGTGAGCAGTTCTTC
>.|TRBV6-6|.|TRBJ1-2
CAIGDGGGYTF
TGTGCCATTGGGGATGGAGGCGGCTACACCTTC
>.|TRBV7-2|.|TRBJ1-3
CASSFGQGNTIYF
TGTGCCAGCAGCTTTGGTCAGGGGAACACCATATATTTT
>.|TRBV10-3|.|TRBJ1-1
CAISEEWGRTEAFF
TGTGCCATCAGTGAGGAATGGGGGCGGACTGAAGCTTTCTTT
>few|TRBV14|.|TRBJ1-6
CASSPRGDSPLHF
TGTGCCAGCAGCCCCAGGGGCGATTCACCCCTCCACTTT
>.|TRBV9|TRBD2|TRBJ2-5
CASSVLAGPQETQYF
TGTGCCAGCAGCGTATTAGCGGGTCCCCAAGAGACCCAGTACTTC
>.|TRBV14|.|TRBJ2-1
CASSRGRVNNEQFF
TGTGCCAGCAGCCGGGGCAGGGTGAATAATGAGCAGTTCTTC
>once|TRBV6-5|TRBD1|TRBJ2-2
CASSFPGQGTGELFF
TGTGCCAGCAGTTTCCCGGGACAGGGGACCGGGGAGCTGTTTTTT
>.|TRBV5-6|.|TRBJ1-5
CASSFNLHSNQPQHF
TGTGCCAGCAGCTTCAACTTACATAGCAATCAGCCCCAGCATTTT
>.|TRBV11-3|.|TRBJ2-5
CASSWGLQETQYF
TGTGCCAGCAGCTGGGGGCTACAAGAGACCCAGTACTTC
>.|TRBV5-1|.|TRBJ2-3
CASSQVAGTDTQYF
TGCGCCAGCAGCCAGGTGGCGGGGACAGATACGCAGTATTTT
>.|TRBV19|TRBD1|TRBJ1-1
CASTTGQDHTEAFF
TGTGCCAGTACCACGGGACAGGACCACACTGAAGCTTTCTTT
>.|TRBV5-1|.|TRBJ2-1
CASSLGSRWDNEQFF
TGCGCCAGCAGCTTAGGGTCCAGATGGGACAATGAGCAGTTCTTC
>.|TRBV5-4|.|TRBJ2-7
CASRPRLSDDHEQYF
TGTGCCAGCAGGCCCCGGTTGTCGGACGACCACGAGCAGTACTTC
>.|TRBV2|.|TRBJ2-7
CASSGLAHSYEQYF
TGTGCCAGCAGTGGTCTAGCGCATTCCTACGAGCAGTACTTC
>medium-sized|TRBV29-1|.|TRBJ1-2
CSVVGIGGNYGYTF
TGCAGCGTCGTGGGGATTGGGGGAAACTATGGCTACACCTTC
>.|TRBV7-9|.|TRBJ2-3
CASSPTGNPDTQYF
TGTGCCAGCAGCCCGACTGGCAATCCAGATACGCAGTATTTT
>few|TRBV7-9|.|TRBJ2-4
CASSLAGVSIQYF
TGTGCCAGCAGCTTGGCAGGGGTGAGCATTCAGTACTTC
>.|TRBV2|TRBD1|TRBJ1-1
CASNWDRGRGGAFF
TGTGCCAGCAACTGGGACAGGGGGCGCGGGGGAGCTTTCTTT
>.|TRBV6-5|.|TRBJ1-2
CASSSTGYGYTF
TGTGCCAGCAGCTCCACCGGTTATGGCTACACCTTC
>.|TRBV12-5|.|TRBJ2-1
CASQEQPPYNEQFF
TGTGCTAGTCAGGAACAGCCGCCCTACAATGAGCAGTTCTTC
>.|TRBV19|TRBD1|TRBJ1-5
CASSTFRDRDNQPQHF
TGTGCCAGTAGTACTTTCCGGGACAGGGACAATCAGCCCCAGCATTTT
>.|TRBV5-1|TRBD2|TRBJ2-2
CASSLEVSGTSGSVGELFF
TGCGCCAGCAGCTTGGAGGTATCGGGGACTAGCGGGAGCGTCGGGGAGCTGTTTTTT
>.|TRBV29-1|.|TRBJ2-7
CSVRTANYEQYF
TGCAGCGTTCGGACGGCTAACTACGAGCAGTACTTC
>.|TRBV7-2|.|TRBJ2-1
CASSLVYKGSSYNEQFF
TGTGCCAGCAGCTTAGTGTATAAGGGGAGCTCCTACAATGAGCAGTTCTTC
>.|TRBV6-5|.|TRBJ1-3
CASSRSRDSGNTIYF
TGTGCCAGCAGTCGGAGCAGGGATTCCGGAAACACCATATATTTT
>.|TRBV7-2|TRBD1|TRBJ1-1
CASTEGATEAFF
TGTGCCAGCACGGAGGGGGCCACTGAAGCTTTCTTT
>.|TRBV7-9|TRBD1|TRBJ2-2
CASSSTGGNTGELFF
TGTGCCAGCAGCTCAACAGGGGGCAACACCGGGGAGCTGTTTTTT
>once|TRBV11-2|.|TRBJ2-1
CASRPNRQSSYNEQFF
TGTGCCAGCAGGCCCAACCGGCAGAGCTCCTACAATGAGCAGTTCTTC
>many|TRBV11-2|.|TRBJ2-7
CASSPGGSSYEQYF
TGTGCCAGCAGCCCCGGGGGCAGCTCCTACGAGCAGTACTTC
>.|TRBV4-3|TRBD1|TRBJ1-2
CASSQDSAQGFLSGYTF
TGCGCCAGCAGCCAAGATTCTGCACAGGGGTTCCTCAGTGGCTACACCTTC
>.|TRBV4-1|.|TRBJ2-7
CASSQLGLPYEQYF
TGCGCCAGCAGCCAACTGGGACTTCCTTACGAGCAGTACTTC
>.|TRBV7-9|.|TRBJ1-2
CASSYKGGGGYGYTF
TGTGCCAGCAGCTATAAGGGCGGGGGAGGCTATGGCTACACCTTC